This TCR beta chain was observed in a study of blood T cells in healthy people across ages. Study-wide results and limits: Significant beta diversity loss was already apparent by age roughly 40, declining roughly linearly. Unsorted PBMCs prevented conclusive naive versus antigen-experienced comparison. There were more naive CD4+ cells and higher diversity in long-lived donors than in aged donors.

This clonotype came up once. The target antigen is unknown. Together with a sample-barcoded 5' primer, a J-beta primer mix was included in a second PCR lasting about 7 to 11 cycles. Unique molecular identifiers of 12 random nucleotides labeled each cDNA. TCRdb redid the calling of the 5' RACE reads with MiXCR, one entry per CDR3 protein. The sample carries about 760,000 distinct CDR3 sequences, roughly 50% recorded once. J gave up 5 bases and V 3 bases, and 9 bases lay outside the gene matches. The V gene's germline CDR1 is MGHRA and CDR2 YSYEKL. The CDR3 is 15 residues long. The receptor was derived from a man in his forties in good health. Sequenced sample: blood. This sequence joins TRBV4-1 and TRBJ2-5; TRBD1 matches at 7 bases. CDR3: CASSQGNRGVETQYF. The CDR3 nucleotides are TGCGCCAGCAGCCAGGGAAACAGGGGTGTGGAGACCCAGTACTTC.